The entry below gives a single T cell receptor beta chain sequence along with its context. This clonotype was observed a handful of times. The antigen it recognizes is unknown. Within one base of it there is no much larger clone, and no base qualities were kept. The sample comes from a study of T cells in Graves' hyperthyroidism and ophthalmopathy (dated by TCRdb to between 2019 and 2020). Some background on the complete study: Peripheral blood samples were taken at initial diagnosis, before any treatment was given. To identify TCR V-J signatures that set the groups apart, the researchers used a discovery cohort of 100 patients, made up of 40 to 45 with Graves' ophthalmopathy and about 55 with stable Graves' hyperthyroidism. Prospective prediction of ophthalmopathy was tested in an independent validation cohort of under 20 hyperthyroidism patients and around 16 patients who later progressed to ophthalmopathy. The approximately 90 discovery patients were divided at random into training and test sets in a 7:3 ratio. In addition, the study compared T-cell repertoires in thyroid tissue and in blood from 6 or 7 Graves' hyperthyroidism patients. Once sampling was done, hyperthyroidism patients were given methimazole at a starting dose of 30 mg daily, whereas ophthalmopathy patients were given high-dose intravenous methylprednisolone. The paper reports TCR Vbeta CDR3 sequencing of more than 120 peripheral blood samples: approximately 41 ophthalmopathy, fewer than 85 hyperthyroidism and around 17 progressor patients. The paper's findings and limits, for the study overall: Most expanded thyroid clonotypes (frequency above 0.001) were also found in blood, which suggests that blood repertoires may mirror thyroid immune responses. A 13 V-J signature model separated ophthalmopathy from stable hyperthyroidism, with 87.88% sensitivity and 81.08% specificity in cross-validation and 80%/75% in testing. In validation, progression to ophthalmopathy was predicted by the model with 55% to 71% sensitivity and roughly 76% specificity, a median of around 5.9 months before onset. No statistical method was used to set the sample size in advance, and investigators knew the group allocation.

Amplification of TCR beta CDR3 regions was carried out from RNA transcripts. For the first round of RT-PCR on the TCR CDR3, the HTBI primer set was used together with the Qiagen OneStep RT-PCR kit. The libraries were constructed in a second round of multiplex PCR and then size-selected and purified. Paired-end sequencing of the libraries was performed with 100 bp reads on an Illumina HiSeq2000. The study's own analysis went as follows. Raw data were processed with SOAPnuke, discarding reads with adapters, uncalled bases, mean Phred below 15, or no exact constant-primer or identifier match. COPE v1.2.5 was used to merge the high-quality paired reads, and each unique nucleotide sequence was defined as a clonotype. MiTCR v1.1 was used to align the clonotypes against IMGT TRBV, TRBD and TRBJ reference segments. The analysis was restricted to V-J combinations with a frequency above 0.0001, which together covered roughly 99% of the repertoires. The TCS score was defined as the ratio of F50 (clonal expansion) to E x V (chaos), calculated using BLOSUM62-based TCRdist between CDR3 peptides within each V-J. Welch's t-statistics and random forest reduced just over 500 V-J features to 13, which were used in a naive Bayes classifier (R e1071). The raw public reads went through TCRdb reprocessing: fastp at Q25, MiXCR clone calling, in-frame beta chains kept. Entries are consolidated by CDR3 protein sequence, retaining the most common genes and DNA. What appears here as the V and J calls and clone size reflects TCRdb's work, not the paper's. In this sample the table shows 200,000 to 250,000 distinct CDR3 sequences, approximately 16% of which occur a single time. Around 47% of the sample rests with the top ten.

From the cysteine up to the phenylalanine, the CDR3 has a length of 15 residues. The read is trimmed to its CDR3 DNA, 45 bases read in frame from base 1. CDR1 is given as SGHTA and CDR2 as FQGNSA, both from the germline V gene. Trimming at the junction amounts to 1 base on V and 4 bases on J, and the germline ends lie 11 bases apart. Stable Graves' hyperthyroidism was defined as no progression to ophthalmopathy during 18 months of follow-up. Hyperthyroidism patients were newly diagnosed, had a disease duration of under 2 months, and were aged 18 to 65 years. Any patient with an uncontrolled infection, another autoimmune disease, pregnancy or lactation was excluded. Diagnoses were based on clinical symptoms, serum thyroxine and TRAb, thyroid ultrasound and orbital computed tomography. PBMCs were isolated from approximately 10 ml of fresh peripheral blood by Ficoll-Paque density gradient centrifugation. Total RNA was extracted with Trizol reagent, and quality was checked on an Agilent 2100 Bioanalyzer.

The TCR originated in a man in his forties with Graves' hyperthyroidism. Input material: blood. In this chain, TRBV7-2 is recombined with TRBJ1-3; possibly the D gene is TRBD1, per 6 matching bases. The DNA is as follows: TGTGCCAGCAGCTTAGAGGGACACCTAGGAAACACCATATATTTT. It codes for CASSLEGHLGNTIYF. Outside the CDR3, residues come from the reference TRBV7-2 and TRBJ1-3 proteins, so the full variable domain is: GAGVSQSPSNKVTEKGKDVELRCDPISGHTALYWYRQSLGQGLEFLIYFQGNSAPDKSGLPSDRFSAERTGGSVSTLTIQRTQQEDSAVYLCASSLEGHLGNTIYFGEGSWLTVV.